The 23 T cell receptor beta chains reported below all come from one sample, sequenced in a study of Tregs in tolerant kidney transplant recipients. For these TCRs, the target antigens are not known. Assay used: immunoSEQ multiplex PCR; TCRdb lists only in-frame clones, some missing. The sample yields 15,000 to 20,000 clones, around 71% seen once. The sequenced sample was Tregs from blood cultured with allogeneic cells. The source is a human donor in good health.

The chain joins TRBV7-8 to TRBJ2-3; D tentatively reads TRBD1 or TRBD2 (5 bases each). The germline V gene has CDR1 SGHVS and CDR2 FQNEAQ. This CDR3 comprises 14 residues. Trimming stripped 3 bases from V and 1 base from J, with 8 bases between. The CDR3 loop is CASSFRGGTDTQYF. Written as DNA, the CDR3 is TGTGCCAGCAGCTTTCGAGGGGGCACAGATACGCAGTATTTT.

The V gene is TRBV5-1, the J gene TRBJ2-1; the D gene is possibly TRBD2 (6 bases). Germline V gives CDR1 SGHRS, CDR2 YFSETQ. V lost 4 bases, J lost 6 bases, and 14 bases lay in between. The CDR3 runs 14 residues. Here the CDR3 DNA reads TGCGCCAGCAGCCGGGAGTGGCACCTCAATGAGCAGTTCTTC. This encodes CASSREWHLNEQFF. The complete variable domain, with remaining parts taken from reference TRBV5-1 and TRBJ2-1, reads KAGVTQTPRYLIKTRGQQVTLSCSPISGHRSVSWYQQTPGQGLQFLFEYFSETQRNKGNFPGRFSGRQFSNSRSEMNVSTLELGDSALYLCASSREWHLNEQFFGPGTRLTVL.

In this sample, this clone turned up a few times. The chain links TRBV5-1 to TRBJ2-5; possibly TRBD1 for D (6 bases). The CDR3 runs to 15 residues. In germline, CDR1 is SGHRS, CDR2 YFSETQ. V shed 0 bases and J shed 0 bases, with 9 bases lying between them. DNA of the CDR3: TGCGCCAGCAGCTTGGGGACAGACTACCAAGAGACCCAGTACTTC. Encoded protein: CASSLGTDYQETQYF.

The CDR3 is CASRMWGPPTDTQYF. The CDR3 DNA reads as TGTGCCAGCAGGATGTGGGGCCCCCCGACAGATACGCAGTATTTT. The chain recombines TRBV2 with TRBJ2-3; a possible D gene is TRBD1 (5 bases). This CDR3 has 15 residues. V was trimmed by 6 bases and J by 3 bases, leaving 16 bases between them. The germline gives CDR1 SNHLY, CDR2 FYNNEI.

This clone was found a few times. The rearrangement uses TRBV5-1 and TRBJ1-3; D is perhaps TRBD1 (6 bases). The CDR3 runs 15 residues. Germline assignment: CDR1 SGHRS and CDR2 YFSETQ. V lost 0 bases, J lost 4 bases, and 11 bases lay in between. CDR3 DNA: TGCGCCAGCAGCTTGGAAGGGGGGCCGGGAAACACCATATATTTT. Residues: CASSLEGGPGNTIYF.

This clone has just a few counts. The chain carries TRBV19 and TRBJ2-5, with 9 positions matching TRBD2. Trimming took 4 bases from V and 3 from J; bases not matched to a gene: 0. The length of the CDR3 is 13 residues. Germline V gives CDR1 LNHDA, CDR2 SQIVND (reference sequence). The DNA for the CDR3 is TGTGCCAGTAGTAGCGGGAGGGAAGAGACCCAGTACTTC. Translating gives CASSSGREETQYF.

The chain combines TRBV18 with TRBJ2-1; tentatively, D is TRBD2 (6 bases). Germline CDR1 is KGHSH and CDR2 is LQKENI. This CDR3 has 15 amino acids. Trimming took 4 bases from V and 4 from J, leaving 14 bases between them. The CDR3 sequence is CASSQQAGQYNEQFF. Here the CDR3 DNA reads TGTGCCAGCTCACAACAAGCGGGCCAATACAATGAGCAGTTCTTC.

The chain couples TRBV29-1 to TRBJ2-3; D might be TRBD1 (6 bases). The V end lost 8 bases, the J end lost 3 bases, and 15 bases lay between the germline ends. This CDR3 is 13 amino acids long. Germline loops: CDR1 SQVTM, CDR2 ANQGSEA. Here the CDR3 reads CSLERGGTDTQYF. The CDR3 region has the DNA TGCAGCCTCGAAAGAGGGGGAACAGATACGCAGTATTTT.

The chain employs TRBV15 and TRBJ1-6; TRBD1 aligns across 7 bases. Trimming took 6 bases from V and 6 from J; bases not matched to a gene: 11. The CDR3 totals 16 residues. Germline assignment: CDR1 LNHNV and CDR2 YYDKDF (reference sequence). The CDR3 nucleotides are TGTGCCACCAGATTCCGGGACAGCAGCGGTAATTCACCCCTCCACTTT. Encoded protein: CATRFRDSSGNSPLHF.

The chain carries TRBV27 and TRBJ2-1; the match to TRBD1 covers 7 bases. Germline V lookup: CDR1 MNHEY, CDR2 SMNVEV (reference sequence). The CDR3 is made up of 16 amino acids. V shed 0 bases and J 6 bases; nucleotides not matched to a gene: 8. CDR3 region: CASSLSADRLGNEQFF. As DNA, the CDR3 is TGTGCCAGCAGTTTATCTGCGGACAGGTTAGGCAATGAGCAGTTCTTC.

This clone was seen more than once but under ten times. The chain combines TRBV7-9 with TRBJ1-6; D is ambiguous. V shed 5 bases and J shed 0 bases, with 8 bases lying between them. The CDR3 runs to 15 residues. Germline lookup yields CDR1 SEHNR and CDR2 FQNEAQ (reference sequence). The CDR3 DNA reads TGTGCCAGCAGCCCAGCCCGCTCCTATAATTCACCCCTCCACTTT. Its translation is CASSPARSYNSPLHF.

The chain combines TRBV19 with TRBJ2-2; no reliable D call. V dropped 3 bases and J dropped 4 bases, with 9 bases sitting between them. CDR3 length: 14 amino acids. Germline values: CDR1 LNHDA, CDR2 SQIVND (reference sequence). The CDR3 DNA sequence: TGTGCCAGTAGTATGTCCGCAGTCACCGGGGAGCTGTTTTTT. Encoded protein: CASSMSAVTGELFF.

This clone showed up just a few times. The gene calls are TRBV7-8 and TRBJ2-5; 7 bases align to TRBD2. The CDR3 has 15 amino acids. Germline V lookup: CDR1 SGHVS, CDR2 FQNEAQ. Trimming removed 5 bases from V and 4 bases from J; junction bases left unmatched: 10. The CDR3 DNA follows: TGTGCCAGCAGCCGGGCGGGGGAGGTCGGAGAGACCCAGTACTTC. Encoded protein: CASSRAGEVGETQYF.

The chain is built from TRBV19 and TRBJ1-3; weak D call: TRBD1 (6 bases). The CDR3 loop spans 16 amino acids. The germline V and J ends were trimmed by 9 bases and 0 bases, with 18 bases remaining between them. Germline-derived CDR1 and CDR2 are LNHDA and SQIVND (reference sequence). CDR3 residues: CASNQGRPLSGNTIYF. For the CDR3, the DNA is TGTGCCAGCAACCAGGGGCGTCCTCTCTCTGGAAACACCATATATTTT.

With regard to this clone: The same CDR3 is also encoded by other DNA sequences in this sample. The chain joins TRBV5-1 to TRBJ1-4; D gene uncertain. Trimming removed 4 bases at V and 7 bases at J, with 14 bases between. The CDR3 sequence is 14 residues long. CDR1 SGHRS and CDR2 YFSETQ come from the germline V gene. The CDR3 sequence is CASSGGPAVEKLFF. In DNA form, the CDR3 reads TGCGCCAGCAGCGGAGGACCGGCTGTTGAAAAACTGTTTTTT.

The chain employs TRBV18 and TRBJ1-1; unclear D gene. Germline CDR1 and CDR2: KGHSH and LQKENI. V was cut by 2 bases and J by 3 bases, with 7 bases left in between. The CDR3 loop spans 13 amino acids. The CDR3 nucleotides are TGTGCCAGCTCACCAGGTAGTTACACTGAAGCTTTCTTT. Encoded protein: CASSPGSYTEAFF.

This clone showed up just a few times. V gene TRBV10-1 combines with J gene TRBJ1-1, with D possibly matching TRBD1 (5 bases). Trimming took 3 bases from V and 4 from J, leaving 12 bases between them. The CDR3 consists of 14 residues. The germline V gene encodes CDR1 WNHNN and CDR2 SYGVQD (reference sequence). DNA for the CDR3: TGCGCCAGCAGTGACCCGGGGGGGGTCACTGAAGCTTTCTTT. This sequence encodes CASSDPGGVTEAFF.

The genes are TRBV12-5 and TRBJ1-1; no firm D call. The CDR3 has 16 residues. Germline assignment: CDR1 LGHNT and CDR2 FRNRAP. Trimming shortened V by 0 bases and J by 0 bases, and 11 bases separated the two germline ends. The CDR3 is CASGLVTGRVNTEAFF. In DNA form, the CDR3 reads TGTGCTAGTGGTTTGGTAACTGGGCGGGTGAACACTGAAGCTTTCTTT. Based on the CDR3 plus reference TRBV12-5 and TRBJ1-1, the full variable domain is DARVTQTPRHKVTEMGQEVTMRCQPILGHNTVFWYRQTMMQGLELLAYFRNRAPLDDSGMPKDRFSAEMPDATLATLKIQPSEPRDSAVYFCASGLVTGRVNTEAFFGQGTRLTVV.

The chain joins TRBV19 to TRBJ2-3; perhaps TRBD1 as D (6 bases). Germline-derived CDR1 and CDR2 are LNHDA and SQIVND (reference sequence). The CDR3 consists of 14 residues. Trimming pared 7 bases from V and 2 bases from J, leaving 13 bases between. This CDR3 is CASTDRYFTDTQYF. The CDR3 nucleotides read TGTGCCAGTACCGACAGGTACTTCACAGATACGCAGTATTTT.

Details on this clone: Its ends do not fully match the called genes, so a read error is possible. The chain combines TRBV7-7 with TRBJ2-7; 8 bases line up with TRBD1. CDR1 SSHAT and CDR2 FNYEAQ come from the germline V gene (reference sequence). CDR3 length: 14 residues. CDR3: CASSPGQGGYEQYF. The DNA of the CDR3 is TGTGCTAGCAGCCCCGGACAGGGTGGATACGAGCAGTACTTC.

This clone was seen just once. This CDR3 reads CASSYSIGGGYEQYF. The CDR3 region has the DNA TGTGCCAGCAGTTACTCGATAGGAGGTGGCTACGAGCAGTACTTC. The gene calls are TRBV6-5 and TRBJ2-7; tentatively, D is TRBD2 (5 bases). Germline V gene sequence: CDR1 MNHEY, CDR2 SVGAGI. The CDR3 is 15 amino acids. Between the trimmed V and J ends, which lost 0 bases and 3 bases, there was a span of 12 bases.

As DNA, the CDR3 is TGTGCCAGCTCACCAGGGCCTGGAAACACCATATATTTT. Protein sequence: CASSPGPGNTIYF. The chain links TRBV18 to TRBJ1-3; no clear D. V was pared by 2 bases and J by 2 bases, with 4 bases between. The germline CDR1 and CDR2 sequences are KGHSH and LQKENI. This CDR3 region has 13 residues.

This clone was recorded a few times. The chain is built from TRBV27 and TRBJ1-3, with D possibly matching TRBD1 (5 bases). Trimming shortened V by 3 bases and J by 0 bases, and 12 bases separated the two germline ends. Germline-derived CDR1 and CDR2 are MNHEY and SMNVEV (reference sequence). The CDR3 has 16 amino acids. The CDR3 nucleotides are TGTGCCAGCAGTTTGACAGCCAGTCACTCTGGAAACACCATATATTTT. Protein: CASSLTASHSGNTIYF.